This T cell receptor (beta chain) was captured in a study of T cells in Graves' hyperthyroidism and ophthalmopathy. V was clipped by 6 bases and J by 0 bases, with 12 bases between them. Germline CDR1 and CDR2: SEHNR and FQNEAQ (reference sequence). This CDR3 comprises 16 residues. Amplified TCR beta CDR3 regions came from RNA transcripts. Using the HTBI primer set, a first-round RT-PCR was run on the TCR CDR3. In TCRdb, the multiplex PCR reads were re-called with MiXCR into one record per CDR3 protein. The table records roughly 840,000 distinct CDR3 sequences, over 35% of them present only once. Sequencing was done on a sample of blood. The receptor comes from a man younger than 30 with Graves' hyperthyroidism. The gene calls are TRBV7-9 and TRBJ2-6; D is uncertain. The chain's CDR3 is CASSGWWVSGANVLTF. The CDR3, as DNA: TGTGCCAGCAGTGGGTGGTGGGTCTCTGGGGCCAACGTCCTGACTTTC.